What follows describes a single T cell receptor beta chain. Clones were sequenced by immunoSEQ multiplex PCR, and TCRdb holds only the in-frame ones, with some missing. The sample yields roughly 26,000 clones, 89% seen once. The sample originates from a study of T cell changes during pregnancy in multiple sclerosis. Trimming shortened V by 3 bases and J by 4 bases, and 12 bases separated the two germline ends. Germline CDR1 reads SEHNR; CDR2 reads FQNEAQ (reference sequence). CDR3 length: 14 amino acids. This receptor was obtained from a female donor with multiple sclerosis, enrolled in a pregnancy study. The V and J genes are TRBV7-9 and TRBJ1-2; D gene uncertain. Sequencing used CD8+ T cells from peripheral blood mononuclear cells, obtained in the second trimester of pregnancy. The chain's CDR3 is CASSFNSLTYGYTF. The CDR3 DNA sequence: TGTGCCAGCAGCTTCAACAGCCTAACCTATGGCTACACCTTC.